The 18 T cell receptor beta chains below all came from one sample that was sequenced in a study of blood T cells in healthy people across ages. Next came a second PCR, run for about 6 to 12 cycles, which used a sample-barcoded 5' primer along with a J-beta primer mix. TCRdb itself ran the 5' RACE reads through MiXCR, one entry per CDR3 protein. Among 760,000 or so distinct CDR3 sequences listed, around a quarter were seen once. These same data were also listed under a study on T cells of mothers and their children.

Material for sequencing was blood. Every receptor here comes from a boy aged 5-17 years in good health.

The CDR3 DNA follows: TGCAGCCTCGGGGAGGGACAGAACTATGGCTACACCTTC. Protein product: CSLGEGQNYGYTF. The rearrangement joins TRBV29-1 to TRBJ1-2; 7 bases agree with TRBD1. Germline assignment: CDR1 SQVTM and CDR2 ANQGSEA. V shed 8 bases, J shed 2 bases, and the junction held 8 bases outside the gene matches. This CDR3 spans 13 amino acids.

CDR3 loop: CSASGQALEQYF. CDR3 coding DNA: TGCAGTGCGAGCGGACAGGCCCTCGAGCAGTACTTC. The gene calls are TRBV20-1 and TRBJ2-7; 7 nucleotides agree with TRBD1. CDR3 length equals 12 residues. Trimming at V came to 6 bases and at J to 6 bases, leaving 8 bases not matched to a gene. Germline CDR1 reads DFQATT; CDR2 reads SNEGSKA (reference sequence).

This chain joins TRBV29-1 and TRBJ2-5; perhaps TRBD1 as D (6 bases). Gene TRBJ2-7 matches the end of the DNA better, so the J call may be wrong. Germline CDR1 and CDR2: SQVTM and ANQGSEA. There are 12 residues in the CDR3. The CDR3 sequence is CSVRTEVDEQYF. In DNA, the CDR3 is TGCAGCGTTAGGACAGAGGTCGACGAGCAGTACTTC.

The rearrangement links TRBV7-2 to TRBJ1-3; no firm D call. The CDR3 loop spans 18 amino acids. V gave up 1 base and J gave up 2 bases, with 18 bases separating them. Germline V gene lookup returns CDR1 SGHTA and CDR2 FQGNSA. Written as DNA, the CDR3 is TGTGCCAGCAGCTTAGGGAGCTGGGTAGATCGGGCTGGAAACACCATATATTTT. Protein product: CASSLGSWVDRAGNTIYF.

Written as DNA, the CDR3 is TGCGCCAGCAGCCTTCGGGCATTAGGAGAGACCCAGTACTTC. Protein product: CASSLRALGETQYF. This chain links TRBV4-1 with TRBJ2-5; no clear D. Per the germline V gene, CDR1 is MGHRA and CDR2 is YSYEKL. With 4 bases removed from V and 4 bases from J, the gap between germline ends came to 13 bases. CDR3 size: 14 residues.

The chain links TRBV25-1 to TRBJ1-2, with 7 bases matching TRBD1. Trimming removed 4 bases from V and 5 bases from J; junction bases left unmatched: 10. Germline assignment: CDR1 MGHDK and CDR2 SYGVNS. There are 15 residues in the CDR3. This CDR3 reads CASSAQQGLDYGYTF. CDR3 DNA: TGTGCCAGCAGTGCCCAACAGGGGTTGGATTATGGCTACACCTTC.

The CDR3 nucleotides read TGCAGTGCTAGGCCCCTCTCTTTAAATGAGCAGTTCTTC. Its protein product is CSARPLSLNEQFF. The V call is TRBV20-1, the J call TRBJ2-5; no definite D call. The DNA end is a closer match to TRBJ2-1, so the J assignment may be wrong. This CDR3 is built from 13 residues. CDR1 DFQATT and CDR2 SNEGSKA come from the germline V gene (reference sequence).

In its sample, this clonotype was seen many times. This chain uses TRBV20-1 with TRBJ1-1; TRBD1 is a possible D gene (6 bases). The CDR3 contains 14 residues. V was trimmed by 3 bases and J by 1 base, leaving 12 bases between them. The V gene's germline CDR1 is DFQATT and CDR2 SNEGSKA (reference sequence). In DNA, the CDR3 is TGCAGTGCTAGGCAGGGGTCCGGGAACACTGAAGCTTTCTTT. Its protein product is CSARQGSGNTEAFF.

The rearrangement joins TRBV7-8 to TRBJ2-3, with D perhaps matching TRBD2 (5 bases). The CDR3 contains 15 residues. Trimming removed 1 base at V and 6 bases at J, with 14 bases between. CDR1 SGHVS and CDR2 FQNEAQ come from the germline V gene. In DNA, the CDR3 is TGTGCCAGCAGCTTAGGAATGGGAGCGGCGGATACGCAGTATTTT. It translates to CASSLGMGAADTQYF.

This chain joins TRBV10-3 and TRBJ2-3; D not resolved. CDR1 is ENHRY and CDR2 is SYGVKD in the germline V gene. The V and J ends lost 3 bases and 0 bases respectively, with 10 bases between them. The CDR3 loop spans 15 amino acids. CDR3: CAISDGRYSTDTQYF. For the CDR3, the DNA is TGTGCCATCAGTGACGGGCGTTATAGCACAGATACGCAGTATTTT.

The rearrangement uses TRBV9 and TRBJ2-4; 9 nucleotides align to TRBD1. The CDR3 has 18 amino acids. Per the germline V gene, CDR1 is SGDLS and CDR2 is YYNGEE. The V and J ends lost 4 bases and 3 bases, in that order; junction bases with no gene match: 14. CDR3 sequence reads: CASSPPIRTGAGKNIQYF. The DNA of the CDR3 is TGTGCCAGCAGCCCCCCTATCCGGACAGGGGCTGGCAAAAACATTCAGTACTTC.

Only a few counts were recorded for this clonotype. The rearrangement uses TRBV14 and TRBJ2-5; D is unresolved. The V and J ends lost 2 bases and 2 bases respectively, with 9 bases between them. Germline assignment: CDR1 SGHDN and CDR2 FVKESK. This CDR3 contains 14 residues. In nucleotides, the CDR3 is TGTGCCAGCAGCCAACAAGACATACAAGAGACCCAGTACTTC. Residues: CASSQQDIQETQYF.

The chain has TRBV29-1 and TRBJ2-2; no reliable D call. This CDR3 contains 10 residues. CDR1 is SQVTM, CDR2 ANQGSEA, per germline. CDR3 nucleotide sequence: TGCATCGGTGGGGTCGGGGAGCTGTTTTTT. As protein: CIGGVGELFF.

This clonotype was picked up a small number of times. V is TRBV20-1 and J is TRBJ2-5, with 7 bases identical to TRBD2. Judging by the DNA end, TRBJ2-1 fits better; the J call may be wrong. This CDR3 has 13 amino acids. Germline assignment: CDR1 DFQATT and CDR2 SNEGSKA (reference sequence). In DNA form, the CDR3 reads TGCAGTGCTAGAGGGGAGGGTTTTCGTGAGCAGTTCTTC. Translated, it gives CSARGEGFREQFF.

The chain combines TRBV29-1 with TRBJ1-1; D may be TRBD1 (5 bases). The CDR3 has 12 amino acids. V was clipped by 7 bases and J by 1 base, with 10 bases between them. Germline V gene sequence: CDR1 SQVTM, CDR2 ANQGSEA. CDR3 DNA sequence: TGCAGCGGGGTGACAGAGAACACTGAAGCTTTCTTT. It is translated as CSGVTENTEAFF.

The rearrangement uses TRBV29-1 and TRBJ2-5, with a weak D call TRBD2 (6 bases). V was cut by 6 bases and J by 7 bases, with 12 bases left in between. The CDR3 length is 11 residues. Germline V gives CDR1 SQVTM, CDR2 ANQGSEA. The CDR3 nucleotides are TGCAGCGTCCAGAGCGGGTGGACCCAGTACTTC. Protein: CSVQSGWTQYF.

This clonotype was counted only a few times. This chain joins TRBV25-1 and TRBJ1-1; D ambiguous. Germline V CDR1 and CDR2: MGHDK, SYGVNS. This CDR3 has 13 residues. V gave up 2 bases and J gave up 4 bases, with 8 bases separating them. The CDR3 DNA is TGTGCCAGCAGTGAAGGTCGCGCCACTGAAGCTTTCTTT. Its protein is CASSEGRATEAFF.

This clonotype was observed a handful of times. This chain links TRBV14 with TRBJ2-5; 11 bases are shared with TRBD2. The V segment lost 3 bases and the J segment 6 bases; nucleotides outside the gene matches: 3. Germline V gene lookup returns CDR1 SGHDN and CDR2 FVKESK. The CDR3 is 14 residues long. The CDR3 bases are TGTGCCAGCAGCCAGGGACTAGCGGTAAAGACCCAGTACTTC. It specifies CASSQGLAVKTQYF.